This passage covers 13 T cell receptor beta chains from one sample sequenced in a study of Tregs in tolerant kidney transplant recipients. Assay: immunoSEQ multiplex PCR; the TCRdb copy retains only in-frame clones and omits some. This table holds approximately 90,000 clones, approximately 93% found once. Mixed chimerism was transient after nonmyeloablative marrow transplants from related graft donors. The sequenced sample was CD4+ T cells from blood (PBMCs), obtained 12 months after the transplant. Every receptor here comes from a human patient who received a combined kidney and bone marrow transplant. Some T cells may be graft donor cells.

The DNA of the CDR3 is TGTGCCAGCAGCCATGCTAGCGGGAAGGTGGAGCTGTTTTTT. Translated: CASSHASGKVELFF. The chain has TRBV4-2 and TRBJ2-2, with TRBD2 matching 9 bases. The germline CDR1 and CDR2 sequences are LGHNA and YNFKEQ. V dropped 3 bases and J dropped 10; count of bases not matched to a gene: 6. The CDR3 runs 14 residues.

CDR3 nucleotide sequence: TGCGCCAGCAGTGGATGCTCAACTCCGGGACTAGCGGTAAGCTCCTACGAGCAGTACTTC. Protein product: CASSGCSTPGLAVSSYEQYF. The chain has TRBV10-1 and TRBJ2-7, with 11 bases fitting TRBD2. In germline, CDR1 is WNHNN, CDR2 SYGVQD (reference sequence). V trimming: 4 bases; J trimming: 0 bases; junction bases outside the gene matches: 17. The CDR3 totals 20 residues.

The chain is built from TRBV5-1 and TRBJ2-7, with a weak D call TRBD1 (6 bases). CDR3 length equals 12 residues. Germline loops: CDR1 SGHRS, CDR2 YFSETQ. V was clipped by 1 base and J by 6 bases, with 8 bases between them. The CDR3 region is CASSLSGVEQYF. The CDR3 DNA is TGCGCCAGCAGCTTGTCAGGGGTCGAGCAGTACTTC.

The chain links TRBV19 to TRBJ2-5; no definite D call. Judging by the DNA end, TRBJ2-7 fits better; the J call may be wrong. This CDR3 region has 11 residues. Germline values: CDR1 LNHDA, CDR2 SQIVND (reference sequence). The CDR3 DNA follows: TGTGCCAGTAGCCACGCCTACGAGCAGTACTTC. Encoded protein: CASSHAYEQYF.

The chain couples TRBV25-1 to TRBJ1-2; 7 nucleotides align to TRBD1. The V gene's germline CDR1 is MGHDK and CDR2 SYGVNS. With V trimmed by 4 bases and J by 6 bases, 8 bases remained unmatched. This CDR3 is 14 amino acids long. The CDR3 sequence is CASSALGGADGYTF. CDR3 coding DNA: TGTGCCAGCAGTGCCCTAGGGGGCGCGGATGGCTACACCTTC.

J is TRBJ2-3 and V is TRBV7-2, with 14 bases lining up with TRBD2. The CDR3 sequence is 17 residues long. Germline CDR1 SGHTA, CDR2 FQGNSA. Trimming cost V 5 bases and J 4 bases; bases outside gene matches: 8. This CDR3 reads CASSPQGLAGEADTQYF. The CDR3 DNA reads TGTGCCAGCAGCCCCCAGGGACTAGCGGGAGAGGCAGATACGCAGTATTTT.

V gene TRBV7-3 combines with J gene TRBJ2-3; 10 positions agree with TRBD2. CDR1 and CDR2 (germline): SGHTA, FQGTGA. The CDR3 extends over 17 amino acids. V trimming: 4 bases; J trimming: 1 base; junction bases outside the gene matches: 8. The CDR3 bases are TGTGCCAGCAGCTCCACGCCCGGGACTAGCGGCACAGATACGCAGTATTTT. It yields the protein CASSSTPGTSGTDTQYF.

The chain employs TRBV14 and TRBJ2-5; a possible D gene is TRBD2 (5 bases). The germline V and J ends were trimmed by 6 bases and 4 bases, with 6 bases remaining between them. This CDR3 is built from 11 residues. Looked up from germline, CDR1 is SGHDN and CDR2 is FVKESK. CDR3 sequence (DNA): TGTGCCAGCAGAGGAGGAGAGACCCAGTACTTC. Protein: CASRGGETQYF.

V and J are TRBV19 and TRBJ2-7; TRBD2 matches 10 bases. The germline V gene has CDR1 LNHDA and CDR2 SQIVND (reference sequence). V dropped 6 bases and J dropped 4; count of bases not matched to a gene: 9. The length of the CDR3 is 15 residues. The DNA for the CDR3 is TGTGCCAGTAGGCCCGTGGCTAGCGGGAGATACGAGCAGTACTTC. Translation gives CASRPVASGRYEQYF.

The chain joins TRBV19 to TRBJ1-5, with D possibly TRBD1 on 6 matching bases. There are 15 residues in the CDR3. V was trimmed by 2 bases and J by 3 bases, leaving 11 bases between them. Germline V gene lookup returns CDR1 LNHDA and CDR2 SQIVND (reference sequence). Written as DNA, the CDR3 is TGTGCCAGTAGTATACGGTACAGGGTCAATCAGCCCCAGCATTTT. This codes for CASSIRYRVNQPQHF.

V is TRBV2 and J is TRBJ2-7, with D hard to call. The CDR3 sequence is 11 residues long. Trimming left V 5 bases short and J 7 bases short, with 9 bases between. Germline CDR1 SNHLY, CDR2 FYNNEI. The CDR3 DNA reads as TGTGCCAGCAGTTTTACCGGGGAGCAGTACTTC. Encoded protein: CASSFTGEQYF.

The chain uses TRBV6-5 and TRBJ1-5; 8 bases map to TRBD1. V was clipped by 6 bases and J by 4 bases; unmatched bases: 5. Germline assignment: CDR1 MNHEY and CDR2 SVGAGI. The CDR3 is made up of 14 amino acids. The CDR3 nucleotides read TGTGCCAGCAGGACCGACAGGGGAAATCAGCCCCAGCATTTT. It encodes CASRTDRGNQPQHF.

The chain links TRBV15 to TRBJ2-5, with TRBD1 as a possible D gene (5 bases). CDR3 length equals 15 residues. Trimming took off 2 bases at V and 4 bases at J, with 14 bases between the two ends. Germline CDR1 is LNHNV and CDR2 is YYDKDF (reference sequence). The CDR3 sequence: CATSRLAGSAETQYF. The CDR3 region has the DNA TGTGCCACCAGCAGATTGGCAGGGTCCGCAGAGACCCAGTACTTC.